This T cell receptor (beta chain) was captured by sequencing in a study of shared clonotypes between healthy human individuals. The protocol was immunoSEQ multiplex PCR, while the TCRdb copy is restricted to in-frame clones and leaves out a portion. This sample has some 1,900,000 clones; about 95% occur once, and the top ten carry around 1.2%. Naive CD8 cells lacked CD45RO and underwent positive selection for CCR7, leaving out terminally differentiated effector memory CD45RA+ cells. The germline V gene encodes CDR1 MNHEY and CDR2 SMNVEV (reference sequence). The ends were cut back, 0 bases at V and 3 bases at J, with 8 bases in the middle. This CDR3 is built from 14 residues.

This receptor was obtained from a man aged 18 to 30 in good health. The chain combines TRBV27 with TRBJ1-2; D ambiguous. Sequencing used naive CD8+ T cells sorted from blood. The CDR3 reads CASSLSAPDYGYTF. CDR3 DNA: TGTGCCAGCAGTTTATCCGCCCCGGACTATGGCTACACCTTC.